The 13 T cell receptor beta chains given below trace back to one sample, sequenced in a study of blood T cell repertoires in COVID-19. Profiled with immunoSEQ multiplex PCR; TCRdb holds only in-frame clones, not every one. The sample carries some 55,000 clones, approximately 90% recorded once. The sequencing input was peripheral blood. The receptors originated from a middle-aged woman with active COVID-19.

The J gene is TRBJ2-5, the V gene TRBV7-8, with 8 bases fitting TRBD1. Germline CDR1 is SGHVS and CDR2 is FQNEAQ. The CDR3 has 16 residues. Trimming removed 5 bases from V and 1 base from J; junction bases left unmatched: 9. The CDR3 sequence: CASSLGNRGAQETQYF. For the CDR3, the DNA is TGTGCCAGCAGCCTAGGGAACAGGGGGGCCCAAGAGACCCAGTACTTC.

This sequence joins TRBV6-5 and TRBJ1-2; D is unresolved. The V gene lost 8 bases and the J gene lost 2 bases, with 9 bases spanning the gap. The CDR3 is 12 amino acids. Germline loops: CDR1 MNHEY, CDR2 SVGAGI. The CDR3 coding sequence is TGTGCCAGCTTAGGCGGGAACTATGGCTACACCTTC. As protein: CASLGGNYGYTF.

This chain joins TRBV19 and TRBJ1-1, with D uncertain. This CDR3 is built from 15 residues. Germline V gene data show CDR1 as LNHDA and CDR2 as SQIVND (reference sequence). The germline V and J ends were trimmed by 6 bases and 2 bases, with 16 bases remaining between them. The DNA for the CDR3 is TGTGCCAGTAGCTCCATAGAAGCGGGTAACACTGAAGCTTTCTTT. Residues: CASSSIEAGNTEAFF.

This chain joins TRBV18 and TRBJ1-5; possible D gene TRBD1, 6 bases. Germline loops: CDR1 KGHSH, CDR2 LQKENI. This CDR3 comprises 14 residues. The V gene lost 2 bases and the J gene lost 5 bases, with 10 bases spanning the gap. As DNA, the CDR3 is TGTGCCAGCTCACCAGCGGGGGCCCATCAGCCCCAGCATTTT. Protein product: CASSPAGAHQPQHF.

V gene TRBV9 combines with J gene TRBJ1-2; D may be TRBD1 (5 bases). The germline V and J ends were trimmed by 0 bases and 8 bases, with 20 bases remaining between them. CDR3 length: 16 amino acids. Germline CDR1 is SGDLS and CDR2 is YYNGEE. DNA of the CDR3: TGTGCCAGCAGCGTAGCTAGATGGGGGGGAATGGACGGCTACACCTTC. This sequence encodes CASSVARWGGMDGYTF.

The chain carries TRBV10-1 and TRBJ1-2; a possible D gene is TRBD1 (6 bases). CDR3 size: 13 residues. Trimming took 6 bases from V and 4 from J, leaving 12 bases between them. Per germline, CDR1 WNHNN and CDR2 SYGVQD (reference sequence). Written as DNA, the CDR3 is TGCGCCAGCAGAGGGGGTTGGAGCTATGGCTACACCTTC. As protein: CASRGGWSYGYTF.

This clone was counted once. The chain combines TRBV5-4 with TRBJ2-6; 12 nucleotides agree with TRBD1. This CDR3 region has 18 residues. Germline loops: CDR1 SGHNT, CDR2 YYREEE (reference sequence). J gave up 4 bases and V 7 bases, and 12 bases lay outside the gene matches. The CDR3 region is CASGGGTGGVGGANVLTF. The CDR3 nucleotides are TGTGCCAGCGGCGGGGGGACAGGGGGCGTCGGCGGGGCCAACGTCCTGACTTTC. Supplemented by reference TRBV5-4 and TRBJ2-6, the full variable domain reads ETGVTQSPTHLIKTRGQQVTLRCSSQSGHNTVSWYQQALGQGPQFIFQYYREEENGRGNFPPRFSGLQFPNYSSELNVNALELDDSALYLCASGGGTGGVGGANVLTFGAGSRLTVL.

Worth noting for this clone: Distinct nucleotide sequences in the sample also encode this CDR3. The chain links TRBV19 to TRBJ2-2; 9 bases are shared with TRBD2. Germline CDR1 and CDR2: LNHDA and SQIVND (reference sequence). The CDR3 has 17 residues. The V gene end was trimmed by 1 base and the J gene end by 0 bases; junction bases not matched to a gene: 3. The DNA for the CDR3 is TGTGCCAGTAGTATAGGCGGACTAGCGACGAACACCGGGGAGCTGTTTTTT. This sequence encodes CASSIGGLATNTGELFF.

The chain combines TRBV7-5 with TRBJ2-5; the table's D call, TRBD1, has no DNA check behind it. TRBV7-5 is classified as a pseudogene. The CDR3 is 13 amino acids. DNA for the CDR3: TGTGCCAGAAGCTTACAGGGGCCAGAGACCCAGTACTTC. It specifies CARSLQGPETQYF.

This chain connects TRBV5-1 to TRBJ2-2, with a weak D call TRBD1 (5 bases). Trimming shortened V by 0 bases and J by 5 bases, and 11 bases separated the two germline ends. The CDR3 contains 15 residues. CDR1 is SGHRS and CDR2 is YFSETQ in the germline V gene. The CDR3 DNA is TGCGCCAGCAGCTTGGAGCGACAGTGGACCGGGGAGCTGTTTTTT. This gives the protein CASSLERQWTGELFF.

This chain links TRBV10-3 with TRBJ1-2; possible D gene TRBD1, 6 bases. The CDR3 has 15 amino acids. Per the germline V gene, CDR1 is ENHRY and CDR2 is SYGVKD. V was trimmed by 6 bases and J by 0 bases, leaving 14 bases between them. The CDR3 is CAIRPPGQPNYGYTF. The CDR3 DNA follows: TGTGCCATCAGACCGCCCGGACAGCCTAACTATGGCTACACCTTC.

The chain carries TRBV25-1 and TRBJ2-2, with D perhaps TRBD2 (5 bases). V gave up 3 bases and J gave up 7 bases, with 12 bases separating them. Per germline, CDR1 MGHDK and CDR2 SYGVNS. The CDR3 runs to 14 residues. The CDR3 here is CASSDPGSHGELFF. The CDR3 nucleotides are TGTGCCAGCAGTGACCCGGGGTCTCACGGGGAGCTGTTTTTT.

The chain carries TRBV2 and TRBJ2-2, with D uncertain. The CDR3 runs to 14 residues. CDR1 is SNHLY and CDR2 is FYNNEI in the germline V gene. V was pared by 3 bases and J by 2 bases, with 7 bases between. The chain's CDR3 is CASSEFRNTGELFF. Here the CDR3 DNA reads TGTGCCAGCAGTGAGTTCCGTAACACCGGGGAGCTGTTTTTT.